This is a list of T cell receptor beta chains from one sample in a study of beta chain features in type 1 diabetes. Measured with immunoSEQ multiplex PCR; TCRdb has only the in-frame clones, and not every one. The table includes about 900,000 clones, roughly a sixth detected once. Sequenced material: naive CD4+ T cells from blood. Source of these receptors: a woman aged 18-35 years in good health. The CDR3 runs from the conserved cysteine through the conserved F or W. Only part of the rows carry a size: once, few, many, or a class if the clone is expanded.

CDR3aa: CASSVGTGYSGYTF
j_gene: TRBJ1-2
v_gene: TRBV2
abundance: few

CDR3aa: CSVSGGGSSYNEQFF
j_gene: TRBJ2-1
v_gene: TRBV29-1
abundance: NA

CDR3aa: CASSLAVTSTYEQYF
j_gene: TRBJ2-7
v_gene: TRBV7-2
abundance: NA

CDR3aa: CASSVQPTPYNEQFF
j_gene: TRBJ2-1
v_gene: TRBV19
abundance: few

CDR3aa: CASSPQDTNTEAFF
j_gene: TRBJ1-1
v_gene: TRBV18
abundance: NA

CDR3aa: CASSGQGDEQYF
j_gene: TRBJ2-7
v_gene: TRBV2
abundance: few

CDR3aa: CAISGPVGLAGRYEQYF
j_gene: TRBJ2-7
v_gene: TRBV10-3
abundance: few

CDR3aa: CASSSRGQTNRYEQYF
j_gene: TRBJ2-7
v_gene: TRBV7-9
abundance: few

CDR3aa: CAIRMAGGLSGNTIYF
j_gene: TRBJ1-3
v_gene: TRBV10-3
abundance: NA

CDR3aa: CASSPGAGGNNEQFF
j_gene: TRBJ2-1
v_gene: TRBV11-3
abundance: NA

CDR3aa: CASSFLGNTGELFF
j_gene: TRBJ2-2
v_gene: TRBV27
abundance: few

CDR3aa: CASSPTGLRAYEQYF
j_gene: TRBJ2-7
v_gene: TRBV28
abundance: NA

CDR3aa: CASSLVARFSTDTQYF
j_gene: TRBJ2-3
v_gene: TRBV5-1
abundance: few

CDR3aa: CASSYFANYGYTF
j_gene: TRBJ1-2
v_gene: TRBV6-6
abundance: NA

CDR3aa: CASSSAASGRDNEQFF
j_gene: TRBJ2-1
v_gene: TRBV28
abundance: many

CDR3aa: CASSSQGDSGANVLTF
j_gene: TRBJ2-6
v_gene: TRBV7-2
abundance: NA

CDR3aa: CASSVMGSTDTQYF
j_gene: TRBJ2-3
v_gene: TRBV9
abundance: NA

CDR3aa: CASGRQAGTEAFF
j_gene: TRBJ1-1
v_gene: TRBV2
abundance: NA

CDR3aa: CASSQDVTSGRRNEQFF
j_gene: TRBJ2-1
v_gene: TRBV4-3
abundance: NA

CDR3aa: CASSPDRAPYEQYF
j_gene: TRBJ2-7
v_gene: TRBV7-9
abundance: NA

CDR3aa: CASSRLAGVLEQYF
j_gene: NA
v_gene: TRBV9
abundance: few

CDR3aa: CASSPGRRDYGYTF
j_gene: TRBJ1-2
v_gene: TRBV6-5
abundance: few

CDR3aa: CASSPRPQDSSGELFF
j_gene: TRBJ2-2
v_gene: TRBV7-8
abundance: NA

CDR3aa: CASSQDFSSSSSYNEQFF
j_gene: TRBJ2-1
v_gene: TRBV4-3
abundance: NA

CDR3aa: CASSYLGGGSYNEQFF
j_gene: TRBJ2-1
v_gene: TRBV7-8
abundance: NA

CDR3aa: CASSFGTFRRGNYGYTF
j_gene: TRBJ1-2
v_gene: TRBV5-5
abundance: NA

CDR3aa: CASSQEREADTQYF
j_gene: TRBJ2-3
v_gene: TRBV5-4
abundance: few

CDR3aa: CASTRNTDTQYF
j_gene: TRBJ2-3
v_gene: TRBV2
abundance: NA

CDR3aa: CATSRDHGNYGYTF
j_gene: TRBJ1-2
v_gene: TRBV15
abundance: NA

CDR3aa: CASSVKGADYGYTF
j_gene: TRBJ1-2
v_gene: TRBV9
abundance: NA

CDR3aa: CASSWKGHLNYGYTF
j_gene: TRBJ1-2
v_gene: TRBV6-5
abundance: NA

CDR3aa: CASSHPTSGSYEQYF
j_gene: TRBJ2-7
v_gene: TRBV7-9
abundance: NA